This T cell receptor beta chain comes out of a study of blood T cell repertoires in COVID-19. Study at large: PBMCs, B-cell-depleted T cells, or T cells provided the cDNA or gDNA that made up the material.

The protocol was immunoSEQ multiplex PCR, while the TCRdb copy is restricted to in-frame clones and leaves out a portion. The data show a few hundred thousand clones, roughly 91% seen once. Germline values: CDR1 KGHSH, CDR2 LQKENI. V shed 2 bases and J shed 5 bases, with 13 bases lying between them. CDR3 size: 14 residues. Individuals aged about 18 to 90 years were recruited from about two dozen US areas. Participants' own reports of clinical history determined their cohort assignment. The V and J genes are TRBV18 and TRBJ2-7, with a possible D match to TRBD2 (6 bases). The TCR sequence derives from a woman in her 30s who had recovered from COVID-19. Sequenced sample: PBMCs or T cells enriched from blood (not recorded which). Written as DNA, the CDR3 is TGTGCCAGCTCACCAATCGGGAGAGGGGACGAGCAGTACTTC. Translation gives CASSPIGRGDEQYF.